These T cell receptor beta chains were read from a single sample in a study of identifying expanded T cells in peripheral blood. Generated by immunoSEQ multiplex PCR, the TCRdb table keeps only in-frame clones and is missing some. The repertoire holds 100,000 or so clones, with around 90% as singletons. Sequenced material: blood. The receptors here all came from a person aged 18 to 70 in good health. The CDR3 runs from the conserved cysteine through the conserved F or W. D genes are given only for firm matches. Clone size appears in some rows only: once, few, many, or a class for an expanded clone.

CDR3 DNA	CDR3 protein	V gene	D gene	clone size	J gene
TGTGCCAGCAGTGATCGGCCCCGAAACTATGGCTACACCTTC	CASSDRPRNYGYTF	TRBV2	.	once	TRBJ1-2
TGTGCCAGCAGCTGGGGGAGGGACGCCTACAATGAGCAGTTCTTC	CASSWGRDAYNEQFF	TRBV5-6	TRBD2	.	TRBJ2-1
TGTGCCAGCAGCTCACGGTGGGTGGCTAACTATGGCTACACCTTC	CASSSRWVANYGYTF	TRBV28	.	.	TRBJ1-2
TGTGCCAGCAGCCCCGGACAGTACCTTGAAAAACTGTTTTTT	CASSPGQYLEKLFF	TRBV6-5	.	.	TRBJ1-4
TGTGCCAGCAGCCGGGACAGGGGGAGCTCGAGCAATCAGCCCCAGCATTTT	CASSRDRGSSSNQPQHF	TRBV5-5	TRBD1	.	TRBJ1-5
TGTGCCAGCAGCTTGGGCGGGTTCTCTGGAAACACCATATATTTT	CASSLGGFSGNTIYF	TRBV5-6	.	.	TRBJ1-3
TGTGCCAGCAGGTCGCAATGGACAGGGCTTGGGAAACTGTTTTTT	CASRSQWTGLGKLFF	TRBV7-2	TRBD1	.	TRBJ1-4
TGTGCCAGCAGTCCCCCCCGGCGAATGACAAGGGAAAAACTGTTTTTT	CASSPPRRMTREKLFF	TRBV28	.	.	TRBJ1-4
TGTGCCAGCAGCTCCAGCGGGGAAGAGACCCAGTACTTC	CASSSSGEETQYF	TRBV7-9	TRBD2	.	TRBJ2-5
TGTGCTAGTGGTTTGGGGACAGGGGCCCCCGAAGAGACCCAGTACTTC	CASGLGTGAPEETQYF	TRBV12-5	TRBD1	.	TRBJ2-5
TGTGCCAGCGCGCCAAGTGGGACTGAAGCTTTCTTT	CASAPSGTEAFF	TRBV2	.	.	TRBJ1-1
TGCGCCAGCAGCTGGGAACGCGACACAGATACGCAGTATTTT	CASSWERDTDTQYF	TRBV5-1	.	once	TRBJ2-3